A selection of T cell receptor beta chains follows, all from one sample in a study of T cells in localized non-small cell lung cancer. Repertoires were generated with immunoSEQ multiplex PCR, while TCRdb's copy carries only in-frame clones and drops some. Seen here are approximately 76,000 clones, 75% to 85% observed once, and the top ten hold roughly 9%. Sequenced material: peripheral blood, taken before any cancer treatment. All receptors come from a female donor older than 55 with stage I lung adenocarcinoma. The CDR3 runs from the conserved cysteine through the conserved F or W. Size values are once, few and many counts, or a class for expanded clones, and some rows have none.

V,size,J,CDR3
TRBV28,once,TRBJ1-4,CASSRGQWGEKLFF
TRBV15,.,.,CATSRGRSYEQYF
TRBV4-3,.,TRBJ2-5,CASSQDKGTSGAYETQYF
TRBV5-1,.,TRBJ2-7,CASSLLQGIGEQYF
TRBV19,few,TRBJ1-5,CASSIDLTQPQHF
TRBV29-1,few,TRBJ1-1,CSGERDRAPLNTEAFF
TRBV4-1,.,TRBJ1-4,CASSQDKQVLNEKLFF
TRBV5-4,.,TRBJ1-1,CASSLAWDMNTEAFF
TRBV5-4,.,TRBJ1-2,CASSTDGGHTNYGYTF
TRBV19,.,TRBJ1-2,CASSRTSLGYGYTF
TRBV29-1,.,TRBJ2-2,CSVVTGYTGELFF
TRBV4-2,.,TRBJ2-3,CASSQERDGRATDTQYF
TRBV5-1,few,TRBJ1-4,CASSRTGGAANEKLFF
TRBV7-6,once,TRBJ2-6,CASSIPRTGANVLTF
TRBV6-5,.,TRBJ2-7,CASSRTDYEQYF
TRBV27,few,TRBJ1-6,CASSLSAGYNSPLHF
TRBV30,.,TRBJ2-1,CAWSTRKGFDEQFF
TRBV7-3,.,TRBJ1-5,CASSQQGGGQPQHF
TRBV2,.,TRBJ1-1,CASSDFIEAFF
TRBV19,.,TRBJ1-5,CASSTTGGSQPQHF
TRBV28,once,TRBJ2-1,CASSSRDTGNEQFF
TRBV20-1,.,TRBJ2-1,CSARDLDEQFF
TRBV25-1,.,TRBJ2-7,CASTSGTYEQYF
TRBV2,once,TRBJ2-2,CASSDGRNRQTGELFF
TRBV4-3,.,TRBJ1-1,CASSLTTANTEAFF
TRBV2,.,TRBJ2-2,CATSRNTGELFF
TRBV27,.,TRBJ1-2,CASSSLEGGNYGYTF
TRBV7-2,.,TRBJ1-1,CASSRGGQSEAFF
TRBV20-1,.,TRBJ2-1,CSASWRGEQFF
TRBV10-2,.,TRBJ1-6,CASSAGQGSNSPLHF
TRBV27,.,TRBJ1-5,CASSGEYSNQPQHF
TRBV5-6,.,TRBJ1-1,CASSFNTEAFF
TRBV5-5,.,TRBJ2-7,CASSGTGDYEQYF
TRBV7-8,.,TRBJ2-3,CASSLRVAGVDTQYF
TRBV7-9,.,TRBJ1-2,CASSLDEGASGYTF
TRBV2,few,TRBJ2-7,CASRDREVNYEQYF
TRBV6-6,.,TRBJ2-7,CASSYPRDRIRYEQYF
TRBV12-5,.,TRBJ2-7,CASGLVPDRGRRELTYEQYF
TRBV19,once,TRBJ1-5,CASSIEGNQPQHF
TRBV21-1,.,TRBJ2-1,CASSNLPGNPYNEQFF
TRBV6-1,.,TRBJ1-2,CASSPGGTGAYGYTF
TRBV7-9,.,TRBJ2-2,CASRPGLEGTGELFF
TRBV18,.,TRBJ2-1,CASSPPTGYNEQFF
TRBV7-7,.,TRBJ2-7,CASSLALDYEQYF
TRBV9,.,TRBJ2-2,CASSFGPQNGELFF
TRBV9,.,TRBJ2-1,CASSVDGEGYNEQFF
TRBV5-1,.,TRBJ1-1,CASKFTSRMNTEAFF
TRBV6-5,.,TRBJ2-7,CASSASGASSYEQYF
TRBV6-5,.,TRBJ1-1,CASSLPMGTEAFF
TRBV5-1,few,TRBJ1-4,CASSSEAGPTNEKLFF
TRBV4-1,.,TRBJ2-1,CASSQIGTHNEQFF
TRBV18,.,TRBJ1-4,CASSPSMEGQVFF
TRBV5-6,.,TRBJ1-2,CASSLASGSNYGYTF